Following are 32 T cell receptor beta chains from one sample sequenced in a study of blood T cell repertoires in COVID-19. Profiling relied on immunoSEQ multiplex PCR, and the TCRdb table lists in-frame clones only, not all of them. The sample includes 200,000 or so clones, about 86% seen only once; the top ten take 0.6% to 1%. The sample consisted of peripheral blood. Receptors were obtained from a woman between 70 and 85 years old with acute or convalescent COVID-19.

The chain is built from TRBV6-5 and TRBJ1-4; D not resolved. This CDR3 has 15 amino acids. Germline assignment: CDR1 MNHEY and CDR2 SVGAGI. Trimming took 2 bases from V and 8 from J, leaving 15 bases between them. The CDR3 DNA sequence: TGTGCCAGCAGTTACATGTCCAGGCCGGGGGAAAAACTGTTTTTT. Its translation: CASSYMSRPGEKLFF.

This clone was seen only once. The V gene is TRBV4-1, the J gene TRBJ1-1; 7 bases fit TRBD1. Germline V gives CDR1 MGHRA, CDR2 YSYEKL. This CDR3 is built from 18 residues. V shed 0 bases, J shed 0 bases, and the junction held 10 bases outside the gene matches. The CDR3 DNA is TGCGCCAGCAGCCAAGATCGCAAGGGGGCTAATGTGAACACTGAAGCTTTCTTT. This sequence encodes CASSQDRKGANVNTEAFF.

This clone was seen once. For the CDR3, the DNA is TGTGCCAGCATAGGGACTAGCGGAAACAATGAGCAGTTCTTC. Its protein is CASIGTSGNNEQFF. This chain links TRBV2 with TRBJ2-1, with 11 positions matching TRBD2. CDR1 is SNHLY, CDR2 FYNNEI, per germline. The length of the CDR3 is 14 residues. Trimming took 7 bases from V and 5 from J; bases not matched to a gene: 4. The full variable domain, its missing parts supplied by reference TRBV2 and TRBJ2-1, is EPEVTQTPSHQVTQMGQEVILRCVPISNHLYFYWYRQILGQKVEFLVSFYNNEISEKSEIFDDQFSVERPDGSNFTLKIRSTKLEDSAMYFCASIGTSGNNEQFFGPGTRLTVL.

The chain is built from TRBV5-4 and TRBJ2-2; D is unclear. This CDR3 spans 13 amino acids. V was cut by 0 bases and J by 4 bases, with 4 bases left in between. Germline assignment: CDR1 SGHNT and CDR2 YYREEE (reference sequence). The CDR3 sequence is CASSLDRTGELFF. CDR3 coding DNA: TGTGCCAGCAGCTTGGATCGCACCGGGGAGCTGTTTTTT.

The chain has TRBV5-6 and TRBJ1-3, with D hard to call. The V gene lost 2 bases and the J gene lost 0 bases, with 6 bases spanning the gap. Looked up from germline, CDR1 is SGHDT and CDR2 is YYEEEE. The CDR3 is 14 residues long. The CDR3 DNA reads as TGTGCCAGCAGCTTACCACTCTCTGGAAACACCATATATTTT. Its translation: CASSLPLSGNTIYF.

The rearrangement uses TRBV9 and TRBJ2-3, with 8 bases identical to TRBD2. CDR1 SGDLS and CDR2 YYNGEE come from the germline V gene. V lost 4 bases to trimming and J lost 4 bases; unmatched junction nucleotides: 11. The CDR3 totals 16 residues. CDR3 amino acids: CASSPEFSGSADTQYF. Here the CDR3 DNA reads TGTGCCAGCAGCCCTGAATTCAGCGGGAGCGCAGATACGCAGTATTTT.

Only a few counts were recorded for this clone. The genes are TRBV9 and TRBJ1-4; D remains unclear. This CDR3 comprises 13 residues. Germline V CDR1 and CDR2: SGDLS, YYNGEE. V dropped 0 bases and J dropped 8 bases, with 8 bases sitting between them. CDR3 region: CASSVVPGEKLFF. CDR3 nucleotide sequence: TGTGCCAGCAGCGTAGTACCCGGGGAAAAACTGTTTTTT.

This clone showed up just once. The rearrangement joins TRBV19 to TRBJ1-3; 8 bases match TRBD1. Germline trimming cut 7 bases from V and 1 base from J; bases unmatched to any gene: 12. From germline, CDR1 is LNHDA and CDR2 SQIVND (reference sequence). The CDR3 is 17 amino acids. For the CDR3, the DNA is TGTGCCAGTAACCATTTGGGGACAGGCCGATCTGGAAACACCATATATTTT. Translation gives CASNHLGTGRSGNTIYF.

J is TRBJ2-1 and V is TRBV6-2 or TRBV6-3; TRBD2 aligns across 9 bases. The CDR3 is 19 residues long. CDR1 MNHEY and CDR2 SVGEGT come from the germline V gene. The ends lost 0 bases at V and 6 bases at J; junction bases unmatched: 15. CDR3 nucleotide sequence: TGTGCCAGCAGTTACTCGGCCCTCTCGGGCGGGAGGGCCGCCAATGAGCAGTTCTTC. Protein product: CASSYSALSGGRAANEQFF.

This clone was seen only a few times. The genes are TRBV19 and TRBJ1-6; maybe TRBD1 (6 bases). CDR1 LNHDA and CDR2 SQIVND come from the germline V gene (reference sequence). V was trimmed by 2 bases and J by 6 bases, leaving 8 bases between them. This CDR3 contains 14 residues. In nucleotides, the CDR3 is TGTGCCAGTAGTATACAGGGGATTAATTCACCCCTCCACTTT. This gives the protein CASSIQGINSPLHF.

The rearrangement uses TRBV18 and TRBJ1-4; TRBD1 matches at 7 bases. The CDR3 totals 15 residues. The trim removed 6 bases at V and 7 bases at J, leaving 11 bases unmatched. Germline CDR1 reads KGHSH; CDR2 reads LQKENI. The CDR3 sequence: CASSPDRWGSEKLFF. In nucleotides, the CDR3 is TGTGCCAGCTCGCCGGACAGGTGGGGGAGTGAAAAACTGTTTTTT.

The rearrangement uses TRBV19 and TRBJ1-2; D is possibly TRBD1 (5 bases). V lost 3 bases to trimming and J lost 1 base, with 9 bases between them. The CDR3 runs 14 residues. Looked up from germline, CDR1 is LNHDA and CDR2 is SQIVND (reference sequence). CDR3 amino acids: CASSILRDNYGYTF. The CDR3 DNA follows: TGTGCCAGTAGTATCCTCAGGGATAACTATGGCTACACCTTC.

J is TRBJ2-1 and V is TRBV5-1; 8 nucleotides match TRBD1. The V gene end was trimmed by 4 bases and the J gene end by 9 bases; junction bases not matched to a gene: 3. The CDR3 has 12 amino acids. Per germline, CDR1 SGHRS and CDR2 YFSETQ. The CDR3 DNA reads TGCGCCAGCAGCGGCGACAGGGGTGAGCAGTTCTTC. This encodes CASSGDRGEQFF.

This clone was picked up one time. The chain links TRBV6-4 to TRBJ1-6, with TRBD1 matching 9 bases. With V trimmed by 9 bases and J by 4 bases, 7 bases remained unmatched. The CDR3 runs 15 residues. The V gene's germline CDR1 is MRHNA and CDR2 SNTAGT. The CDR3 DNA reads TGTGCCAGTAGACCGGGACAGGGATATAATTCACCCCTCCACTTT. Its translation is CASRPGQGYNSPLHF.

The rearrangement joins TRBV6-1 to TRBJ1-1; 7 bases are a match to TRBD1. The CDR3 is 14 residues long. Germline loops: CDR1 MNHNS, CDR2 SASEGT. V shed 3 bases, J shed 5 bases, and the junction held 6 bases outside the gene matches. The CDR3 coding sequence is TGTGCCAGCAGTGAGGGCAGGGGGAGAACTGAAGCTTTCTTT. Protein: CASSEGRGRTEAFF.

V and J are TRBV9 and TRBJ2-1; D possibly corresponds to TRBD2 (5 bases). In germline, CDR1 is SGDLS, CDR2 YYNGEE. The CDR3 sequence is 15 residues long. Trimming removed 0 bases from V and 4 bases from J, with 11 bases in between. The CDR3 DNA follows: TGTGCCAGCAGCGTAGGAGGGCTTAATTACAATGAGCAGTTCTTC. Its translation: CASSVGGLNYNEQFF.

This clone occurred a few times. The J gene is TRBJ1-1, the V gene TRBV5-1; 9 nucleotides match TRBD1. CDR1 and CDR2 (germline): SGHRS, YFSETQ. Germline trimming cut 5 bases from V and 2 bases from J; bases unmatched to any gene: 10. The CDR3 is 16 residues long. The CDR3 DNA reads as TGCGCCAGCAGGCGGATCGGACAGGGGCGAAACACTGAAGCTTTCTTT. This gives the protein CASRRIGQGRNTEAFF.

The CDR3 protein is CSASRQAQGEKLFF. The CDR3 region has the DNA TGCAGTGCTAGTAGACAGGCTCAAGGTGAAAAACTGTTTTTT. This chain uses TRBV20-1 with TRBJ1-4, with TRBD1 as a possible D gene (6 bases). Germline V gene sequence: CDR1 DFQATT, CDR2 SNEGSKA (reference sequence). There are 14 residues in the CDR3. V gave up 3 bases and J gave up 7 bases, with 15 bases separating them.

The V gene is TRBV6-5, the J gene TRBJ1-2; 10 bases agree with TRBD1. The germline CDR1 and CDR2 sequences are MNHEY and SVGAGI. CDR3 length equals 15 residues. Trimming took 7 bases from V and 6 from J; bases not matched to a gene: 11. CDR3 nucleotides: TGTGCCAGCAAGTCCAGGACAGGGGGGATAGATGGCTACACCTTC. Its translation is CASKSRTGGIDGYTF.

The rearrangement links TRBV5-1 to TRBJ1-3; no firm D call. Germline assignment: CDR1 SGHRS and CDR2 YFSETQ. The CDR3 covers 12 residues. V dropped 3 bases and J dropped 3 bases, with 4 bases sitting between them. CDR3 region: CASSSGGNTIYF. The CDR3 coding sequence is TGCGCCAGCAGCTCCGGTGGAAACACCATATATTTT.

In its sample, this clone was seen once. V is TRBV9 and J is TRBJ1-2, with D perhaps matching TRBD1 (6 bases). The germline V gene encodes CDR1 SGDLS and CDR2 YYNGEE. The V end was cut by 0 bases, the J end by 5 bases, with 8 bases between. The CDR3 spans 13 residues. The CDR3 sequence: CASSVARGYGYTF. CDR3 coding DNA: TGTGCCAGCAGCGTAGCCAGGGGATATGGCTACACCTTC.

This clone was observed once. The chain links TRBV3-1 (or the pseudogene TRBV3-2) to TRBJ2-2, with a tentative D call TRBD1 (6 bases). Between the trimmed V and J ends, which lost 6 bases and 4 bases, there was a span of 12 bases. There are 14 residues in the CDR3. Germline lookup yields CDR1 LGHDT and CDR2 YNNKEL (reference sequence). The CDR3 loop reads CASSYQGSTGELFF. CDR3 in DNA: TGTGCCAGCAGTTATCAGGGGTCCACCGGGGAGCTGTTTTTT.

The J gene is TRBJ1-1, the V gene TRBV10-1; 8 bases are shared with TRBD1. This CDR3 spans 13 amino acids. V shed 8 bases and J 6 bases; nucleotides not matched to a gene: 8. CDR1 WNHNN and CDR2 SYGVQD come from the germline V gene (reference sequence). DNA of the CDR3: TGCGCCAGCTCCAGGGGGCAAAGGGCTGAAGCTTTCTTT. Translating it yields CASSRGQRAEAFF.

J is TRBJ1-5 and V is TRBV19; D unclear. Deletions cut 1 base from V and 4 bases from J, with 14 bases between. This CDR3 contains 16 residues. CDR1 LNHDA and CDR2 SQIVND come from the germline V gene (reference sequence). CDR3 amino acids: CASSIVAGMLNQPQHF. Here the CDR3 DNA reads TGTGCCAGTAGTATAGTAGCGGGAATGCTAAATCAGCCCCAGCATTTT.

The V gene is TRBV6-1, the J gene TRBJ1-1; D may be TRBD1 (5 bases). The germline gives CDR1 MNHNS, CDR2 SASEGT. This CDR3 contains 14 residues. V gave up 3 bases and J gave up 7 bases, with 15 bases separating them. The CDR3 DNA sequence: TGTGCCAGCAGTGAGTCGCGGGGCTGGGGTGAAGCTTTCTTT. Protein: CASSESRGWGEAFF.

CDR3: CASSVGVVAEQFF. CDR3 nucleotides: TGTGCCAGCAGCGTTGGAGTGGTGGCTGAGCAGTTCTTC. The rearrangement joins TRBV9 to TRBJ2-1; D unresolved. Per the germline V gene, CDR1 is SGDLS and CDR2 is YYNGEE. The CDR3 consists of 13 residues. Trimming took 2 bases from V and 9 from J, leaving 12 bases between them.

The gene calls are TRBV5-6 and TRBJ2-5; 7 bases are shared with TRBD1. The J segment lost 2 bases and the V segment lost 4 bases, leaving 5 bases of the junction unmatched. Germline CDR1 reads SGHDT; CDR2 reads YYEEEE. The length of the CDR3 is 14 residues. The DNA of the CDR3 is TGTGCCAGCAGCATGGACAGGAAACAAGAGACCCAGTACTTC. This gives the protein CASSMDRKQETQYF.

This chain connects TRBV28 to TRBJ2-7; TRBD1 might be the D (6 bases). CDR3 length equals 14 residues. Trimming pared 7 bases from V and 0 bases from J, leaving 13 bases between. The germline CDR1 and CDR2 sequences are MDHEN and SYDVKM. In DNA form, the CDR3 reads TGTGCCAGCACACCACAAGGGGGCTCCTACGAGCAGTACTTC. Protein sequence: CASTPQGGSYEQYF.

The chain carries TRBV9 and TRBJ1-4; TRBD1 aligns across 7 bases. CDR1 is SGDLS and CDR2 is YYNGEE in the germline V gene. This CDR3 spans 14 amino acids. The junction had 4 bases not matched to a gene; V was cut back by 4 bases and J by 4 bases. CDR3 sequence reads: CASSPGQINEKLFF. The CDR3 DNA reads as TGTGCCAGCAGCCCGGGACAGATTAATGAAAAACTGTTTTTT.

This sequence joins TRBV28 and TRBJ1-4, with D possibly matching TRBD1 (6 bases). Germline CDR1 and CDR2: MDHEN and SYDVKM. Trimming pared 1 base from V and 5 bases from J, leaving 11 bases between. The length of the CDR3 is 15 residues. CDR3 bases: TGTGCCAGCAGTTTATCCGGGACACGAAATGAAAAACTGTTTTTT. Its translation is CASSLSGTRNEKLFF.

V usage is TRBV28 and J usage is TRBJ2-5; D is possibly TRBD2 (5 bases). The germline CDR1 and CDR2 sequences are MDHEN and SYDVKM. The ends were cut back, 1 base at V and 4 bases at J, with 10 bases in the middle. The CDR3 runs to 14 residues. CDR3 protein: CASSLSRAGETQYF. CDR3 coding DNA: TGTGCCAGCAGTTTATCTCGGGCGGGAGAGACCCAGTACTTC.

The CDR3 spells CASSSARGISTDTQYF. CDR3 DNA sequence: TGTGCCAGTAGTAGTGCGAGAGGGATCAGCACAGATACGCAGTATTTT. This chain uses TRBV19 with TRBJ2-3; TRBD2 is a possible D gene (5 bases). Per the germline V gene, CDR1 is LNHDA and CDR2 is SQIVND (reference sequence). Trimming stripped 4 bases from V and 0 bases from J, with 14 bases between. This CDR3 is built from 16 residues.